Each of the 15 T cell receptor beta chains below was sequenced from the same sample in a study of CXCR3-negative and CXCR3-positive naive CD8 T cells. UMI-labeled TRB cDNA libraries were prepared by 5' RACE. TCRdb re-called the 5' RACE reads; one entry per CDR3 protein, DNA not given. The table lists approximately 6,500 distinct CDR3 sequences. The sample taken for sequencing was naive CXCR3- CD8+ T cells from blood. Sample subset: CD45RO-CCR7+CD27+CD95- naive CD8+ T cells lacking CXCR3 (TNR3-). The origin of the receptors is a human donor in good health. Some clones in this sample may be carry-over from other donors' samples.

In terms of frequency, this clonotype is medium-sized. The chain carries TRBV7-3 and TRBJ1-1. Germline CDR1 reads SGHTA; CDR2 reads FQGTGA. This CDR3 is built from 14 residues. The CDR3 reads CASSFLMLNTEAFF.

V and J are TRBV2 and TRBJ2-1; TCRdb's assignment of TRBD2 cannot be checked, as there is no DNA. Germline CDR1 and CDR2: SNHLY and FYNNEI. This CDR3 contains 16 residues. The CDR3 sequence: CASSPGLATINNEQFF.

V and J are TRBV10-3 and TRBJ2-3. The germline gives CDR1 ENHRY, CDR2 SYGVKD. The CDR3 has 11 residues. CDR3 sequence reads: CAISEADTQYF.

V gene TRBV29-1 combines with J gene TRBJ2-1; TCRdb returns TRBD1, unconfirmable since there is no DNA. CDR1 is SQVTM and CDR2 is ANQGSEA in the germline V gene. The CDR3 contains 13 residues. The CDR3 loop is CSVVLRGYNEQFF.

This chain's CDR3 is CSASAGTGNTIYF. This chain uses TRBV20-1 with TRBJ1-3. CDR1 DFQATT and CDR2 SNEGSKA come from the germline V gene (reference sequence). The CDR3 has 13 amino acids.

This chain connects TRBV19 to TRBJ2-7; as DNA is missing, the TRBD2 call by TCRdb cannot be tested. From germline, CDR1 is LNHDA and CDR2 SQIVND (reference sequence). There are 14 residues in the CDR3. The CDR3 here is CASSMGGGAHEQYF. The full variable domain, completed using reference TRBV19 and TRBJ2-7, is DGGITQSPKYLFRKEGQNVTLSCEQNLNHDAMYWYRQDPGQGLRLIYYSQIVNDFQKGDIAEGYSVSREKKESFPLTVTSAQKNPTAFYLCASSMGGGAHEQYFGPGTRLTVT.

This clonotype is medium-sized by frequency. V gene TRBV24-1 combines with J gene TRBJ2-1; TCRdb's D gene call, TRBD2, goes unchecked for lack of DNA. Germline-derived CDR1 and CDR2 are KGHDR and SFDVKD. This CDR3 contains 16 residues. CDR3 sequence reads: CATSDFGLAAYNEQFF.

The chain carries TRBV7-3 and TRBJ1-1. The CDR3 sequence is 14 residues long. Looked up from germline, CDR1 is SGHTA and CDR2 is FQGTGA. Here the CDR3 reads CASSTDNSNTEAFF.

In terms of frequency, this clonotype is medium-sized (0.01 to 0.1%). The CDR3 loop is CSVLDSETQYF. V and J are TRBV29-1 and TRBJ2-5. The CDR3 loop spans 11 amino acids. CDR1 SQVTM and CDR2 ANQGSEA come from the germline V gene.

This clonotype shows up as medium-sized by frequency. The chain joins TRBV7-2 to TRBJ2-3; the D call from TCRdb, TRBD2, cannot be confirmed without DNA. This CDR3 comprises 16 residues. The germline gives CDR1 SGHTA, CDR2 FQGNSA. CDR3 loop: CASSLGGGASGDTQYF.

This rearrangement joins TRBV4-2 to TRBJ2-1; the TCRdb D gene call, TRBD2, has no DNA to confirm it. Looked up from germline, CDR1 is LGHNA and CDR2 is YNFKEQ. This CDR3 is 16 amino acids long. This chain's CDR3 is CASSQDGTSDFDEQFF.

This sequence joins TRBV29-1 and TRBJ1-1. This CDR3 has 11 residues. Germline CDR1 is SQVTM and CDR2 is ANQGSEA. The CDR3 spells CSVSPSPGAFF.

The V gene is TRBV25-1, the J gene TRBJ2-7. The CDR3 extends over 13 amino acids. CDR1 is MGHDK and CDR2 is SYGVNS in the germline V gene. The CDR3 loop is CASRTSDSYEQYF.

This clonotype is medium-sized (0.01 to 0.1%) by frequency. The chain employs TRBV10-3 and TRBJ2-1; with no DNA, the TCRdb D assignment of TRBD1 cannot be verified. Germline loops: CDR1 ENHRY, CDR2 SYGVKD. The CDR3 is 18 amino acids. The CDR3: CAISELWSGTRRYNEQFF.

Judged by frequency, this clonotype is medium-sized. CDR3 residues: CASSSGTAFYGYTF. The chain has TRBV7-2 and TRBJ1-2; no DNA is available, so the TRBD1 call from TCRdb remains unchecked. The CDR3 is 14 amino acids. CDR1 and CDR2 from the germline V gene are SGHTA and FQGNSA.